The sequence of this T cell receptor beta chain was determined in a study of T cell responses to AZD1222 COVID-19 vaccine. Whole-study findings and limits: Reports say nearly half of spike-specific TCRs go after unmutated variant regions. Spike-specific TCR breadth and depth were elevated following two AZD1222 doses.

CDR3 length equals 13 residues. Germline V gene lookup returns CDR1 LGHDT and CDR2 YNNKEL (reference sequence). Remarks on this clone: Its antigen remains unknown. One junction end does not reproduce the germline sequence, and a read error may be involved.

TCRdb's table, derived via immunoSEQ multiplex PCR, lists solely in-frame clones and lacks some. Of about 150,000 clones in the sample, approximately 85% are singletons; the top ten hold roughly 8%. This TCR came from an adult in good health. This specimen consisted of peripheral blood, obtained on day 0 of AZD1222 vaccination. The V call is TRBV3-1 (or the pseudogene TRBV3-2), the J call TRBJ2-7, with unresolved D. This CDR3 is CASSQEVGGRDHF. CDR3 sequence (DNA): TGTGCCAGCAGCCAAGAAGTGGGCGGCAGAGACCACTTC.